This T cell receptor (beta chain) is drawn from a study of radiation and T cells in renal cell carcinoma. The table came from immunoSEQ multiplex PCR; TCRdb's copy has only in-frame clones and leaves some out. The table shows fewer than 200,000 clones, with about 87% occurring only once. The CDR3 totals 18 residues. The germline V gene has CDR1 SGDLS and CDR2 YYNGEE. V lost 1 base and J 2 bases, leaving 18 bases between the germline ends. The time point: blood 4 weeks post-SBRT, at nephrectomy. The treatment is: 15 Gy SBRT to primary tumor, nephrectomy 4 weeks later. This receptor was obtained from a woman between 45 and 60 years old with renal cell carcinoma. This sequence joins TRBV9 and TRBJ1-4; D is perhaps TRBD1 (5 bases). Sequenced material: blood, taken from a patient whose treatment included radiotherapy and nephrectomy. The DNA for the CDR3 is TGTGCCAGCAGCGTAAGAGGGGATCCGACCTTGACTAATGAAAAACTGTTTTTT. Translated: CASSVRGDPTLTNEKLFF. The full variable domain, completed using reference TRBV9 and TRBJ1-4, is DSGVTQTPKHLITATGQRVTLRCSPRSGDLSVYWYQQSLDQGLQFLIQYYNGEERAKGNILERFSAQQFPDLHSELNLSSLELGDSALYFCASSVRGDPTLTNEKLFFGSGTQLSVL.